The sample holds many counts of the clone carrying this T cell receptor beta chain. Its target is unknown. The data were obtained in a study of neurological immune-mediated disorders. Study results and caveats: HTLV-1-associated myelopathy led in TCR clonal expansion, while multiple sclerosis ranked lowest, below healthy controls.

Germline V lookup: CDR1 ENHRY, CDR2 SYGVKD. This CDR3 spans 14 amino acids. The V gene lost 6 bases and the J gene lost 0 bases, with 12 bases spanning the gap. From 15-18 subjects, each sequencing run yielded over 170 million TCR-beta sequences. MiXCR, run by TCRdb on the 5' RACE reads, gives a single entry per CDR3 protein. The table has about 38,000 distinct CDR3 sequences, 9.5% to 13% seen once. Input material: CD4+ T cells from blood. This TCR derives from a woman in her twenties or thirties with HTLV-1-associated myelopathy (HAM/TSP). The V gene is TRBV10-3, the J gene TRBJ2-7, with a tentative D call TRBD1 (6 bases). In nucleotides, the CDR3 is TGTGCCATCAGCGGTACAGGGAGCTCCTACGAGCAGTACTTC. Translating it yields CAISGTGSSYEQYF.